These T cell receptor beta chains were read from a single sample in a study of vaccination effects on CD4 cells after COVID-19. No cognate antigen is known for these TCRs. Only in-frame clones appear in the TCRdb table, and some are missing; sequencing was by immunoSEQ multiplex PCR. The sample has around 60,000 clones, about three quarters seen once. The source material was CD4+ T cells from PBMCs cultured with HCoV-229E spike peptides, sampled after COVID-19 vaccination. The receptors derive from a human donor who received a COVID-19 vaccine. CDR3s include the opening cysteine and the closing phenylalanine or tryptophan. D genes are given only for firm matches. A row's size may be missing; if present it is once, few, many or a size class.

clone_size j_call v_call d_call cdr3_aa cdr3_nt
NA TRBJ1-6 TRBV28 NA CASSPGILVASPLHF TGTGCCAGCAGTCCGGGGATCCTGGTGGCTTCACCCCTCCACTTT
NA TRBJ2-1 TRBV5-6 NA CASSFFFGGTYNEQFF TGTGCCAGCAGCTTTTTCTTTGGGGGCACCTACAATGAGCAGTTCTTC
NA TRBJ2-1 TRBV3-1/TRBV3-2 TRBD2 CASSQDAGGGRQFF TGTGCCAGCAGCCAAGATGCCGGGGGGGGCAGGCAGTTCTTC
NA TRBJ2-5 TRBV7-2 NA CASSLVGLRETQYF TGTGCCAGCAGCTTAGTAGGGCTCCGAGAGACCCAGTACTTC
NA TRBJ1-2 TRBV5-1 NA CASSLQDNYGYTF TGCGCCAGCAGCTTGCAGGATAACTATGGCTACACCTTC
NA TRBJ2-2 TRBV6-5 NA CASTSGGLATGELFF TGTGCCAGCACCTCCGGGGGGCTTGCTACCGGGGAGCTGTTTTTT
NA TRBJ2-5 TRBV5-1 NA CASSSTTGRGETQYF TGCGCCAGCAGCTCGACAACAGGGAGGGGAGAGACCCAGTACTTC
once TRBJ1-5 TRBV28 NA CASGGQSNQPQHF TGTGCCAGCGGCGGGCAGAGCAATCAGCCCCAGCATTTT
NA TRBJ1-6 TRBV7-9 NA CASSLEGNSPLHF TGTGCCAGCAGCTTAGAGGGGAATTCACCCCTCCACTTT
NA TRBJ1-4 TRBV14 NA CASSQTWRGEKLFF TGTGCCAGCAGCCAGACATGGCGAGGTGAAAAACTGTTTTTT
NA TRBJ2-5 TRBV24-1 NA CATGTQETQYF TGTGCCACCGGGACCCAAGAGACCCAGTACTTC
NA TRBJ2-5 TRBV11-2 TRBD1 CASSPRQGWEETQYF TGTGCCAGCAGCCCTCGACAGGGGTGGGAAGAGACCCAGTACTTC
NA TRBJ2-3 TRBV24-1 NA CATSDFGDTQYF TGTGCCACCAGTGATTTCGGAGATACGCAGTATTTT
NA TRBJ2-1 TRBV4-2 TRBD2 CASSQDFAGVYNEQFF TGTGCCAGCAGCCAAGATTTCGCGGGGGTGTACAATGAGCAGTTCTTC
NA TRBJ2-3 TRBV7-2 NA CASSFNGESTDTQYF TGTGCCAGCAGCTTCAACGGGGAAAGCACAGATACGCAGTATTTT
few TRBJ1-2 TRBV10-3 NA CAISDTRYGYTF TGTGCCATCAGTGACACCCGCTATGGCTACACCTTC
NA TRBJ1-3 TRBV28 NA CASSLRVLSGNTIYF TGTGCCAGCAGTTTGCGGGTTCTCTCTGGAAACACCATATATTTT
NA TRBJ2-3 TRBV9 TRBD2 CASSVVGAGGDTQYF TGTGCCAGCAGCGTAGTGGGCGCGGGGGGAGATACGCAGTATTTT
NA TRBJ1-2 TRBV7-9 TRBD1 CASRQEGQGYGYTF TGTGCCAGCAGACAGGAGGGACAGGGCTATGGCTACACCTTC
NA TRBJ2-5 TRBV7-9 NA CASSLFATHQGETQYF TGTGCCAGCAGCCTTTTTGCGACCCATCAAGGGGAGACCCAGTACTTC
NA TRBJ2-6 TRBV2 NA CASKPRSGANVLTF TGTGCCAGCAAGCCCCGATCTGGGGCCAACGTCCTGACTTTC
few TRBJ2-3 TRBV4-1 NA CASSQDPSTDTQYF TGCGCCAGCAGCCAAGACCCCAGCACAGATACGCAGTATTTT
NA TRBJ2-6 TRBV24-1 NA CATSDAGASGANVLTF TGTGCCACCAGTGATGCAGGGGCGAGTGGGGCCAACGTCCTGACTTTC
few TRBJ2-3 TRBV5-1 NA CASSLGQFIDTQYF TGCGCCAGCAGCTTGGGACAGTTCATAGATACGCAGTATTTT
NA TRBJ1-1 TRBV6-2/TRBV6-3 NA CASSTNRRLGNTEAFF TGTGCCAGCAGTACTAACAGGCGGTTGGGGAACACTGAAGCTTTCTTT
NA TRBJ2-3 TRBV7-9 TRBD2 CASSLAGLASPSDTQYF TGTGCCAGCAGCTTAGCTGGACTAGCCTCACCTTCTGATACGCAGTATTTT
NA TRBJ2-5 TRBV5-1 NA CASSPSLGRPETQYF TGCGCCAGCAGCCCGTCCCTGGGGCGCCCGGAGACCCAGTACTTC
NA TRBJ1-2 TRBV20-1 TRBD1 CSAGRDRGYTF TGCAGTGCTGGACGGGACAGGGGCTACACCTTC
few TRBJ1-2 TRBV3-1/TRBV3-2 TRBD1 CASSQSGGDSYGYTF TGTGCCAGCAGCCAATCAGGGGGGGACAGCTATGGCTACACCTTC
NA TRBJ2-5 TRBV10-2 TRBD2 CASSPTSGGQETQYF TGCGCCAGCAGTCCCACTAGCGGGGGGCAAGAGACCCAGTACTTC
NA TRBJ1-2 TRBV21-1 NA CASSPDGGTRGGYTF TGTGCCAGCAGCCCTGATGGAGGGACGAGAGGTGGCTACACCTTC
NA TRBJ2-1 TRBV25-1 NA CASDGGGINEQFF TGTGCCAGCGATGGAGGGGGGATAAATGAGCAGTTCTTC
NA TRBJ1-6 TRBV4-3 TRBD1 CASSPGQGREGNSPLHF TGCGCCAGCAGCCCGGGACAGGGGCGAGAGGGAAATTCACCCCTCCACTTT
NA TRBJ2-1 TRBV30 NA CAWSPPRRYNEQFF TGTGCCTGGAGTCCCCCCCGTAGGTACAATGAGCAGTTCTTC
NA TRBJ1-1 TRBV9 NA CASSVEGVTEAFF TGTGCCAGCAGCGTAGAGGGCGTCACTGAAGCTTTCTTT
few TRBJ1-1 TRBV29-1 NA CSVDKGQNTEAFF TGCAGCGTTGATAAGGGACAGAACACTGAAGCTTTCTTT
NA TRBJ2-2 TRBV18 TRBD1 CASSFGQVDTGELFF TGTGCCAGCTCATTTGGACAGGTAGACACCGGGGAGCTGTTTTTT
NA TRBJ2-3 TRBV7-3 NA CASSSTDTQYF TGTGCCAGCAGCTCCACAGATACGCAGTATTTT
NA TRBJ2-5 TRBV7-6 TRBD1 CASSLGQGNWETQYF TGTGCCAGCAGCTTAGGACAGGGTAATTGGGAGACCCAGTACTTC
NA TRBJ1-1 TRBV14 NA CASSQRGRYTEAFF TGTGCCAGCAGCCAACGTGGGCGGTACACTGAAGCTTTCTTT
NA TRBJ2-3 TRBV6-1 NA CASSEVRQGGTQYF TGTGCCAGCAGTGAAGTTCGACAGGGAGGTACGCAGTATTTT
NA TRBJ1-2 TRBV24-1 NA CATSGSSGGYTF TGTGCCACCAGTGGCAGCTCGGGAGGCTACACCTTC
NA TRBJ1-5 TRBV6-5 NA CASSDGTMEPQHF TGTGCCAGCAGCGACGGAACCATGGAGCCCCAGCATTTT
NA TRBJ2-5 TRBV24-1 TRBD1 CATSPAGGQETQYF TGTGCCACCAGTCCGGCAGGGGGCCAAGAGACCCAGTACTTC
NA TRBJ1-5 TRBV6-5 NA CASSPGRGNQPQHF TGTGCCAGCAGTCCGGGCAGGGGCAATCAGCCCCAGCATTTT
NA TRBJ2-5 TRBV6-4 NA CASSLWMGETQYF TGTGCCAGCAGTCTATGGATGGGGGAGACCCAGTACTTC
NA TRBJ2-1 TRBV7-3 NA CASSSGLYNEQFF TGTGCCAGCAGCTCAGGACTCTACAATGAGCAGTTCTTC
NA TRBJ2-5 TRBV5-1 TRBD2 CASSLVVSGGPQYF TGCGCCAGCAGCTTGGTAGTTAGCGGGGGTCCTCAGTACTTC
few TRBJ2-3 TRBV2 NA CASKPDLTDTQYF TGTGCCAGCAAGCCCGACCTCACAGATACGCAGTATTTT
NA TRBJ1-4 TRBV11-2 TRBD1 CASSSLGQNNEKLFF TGTGCCAGCAGCTCCTTGGGACAGAATAATGAAAAACTGTTTTTT
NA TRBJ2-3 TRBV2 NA CASRTGPDTQYF TGTGCCAGCAGGACAGGCCCAGATACGCAGTATTTT
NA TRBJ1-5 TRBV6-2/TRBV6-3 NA CASSYHDVWGSNQPQHF TGTGCCAGCAGTTATCATGACGTCTGGGGTAGCAATCAGCCCCAGCATTTT